This is a list of T cell receptor beta chains from one sample in a study of T cell repertoires in cytomegalovirus infection. MiXCR was run by TCRdb on the reads, yielding one entry per CDR3 protein. The sample lists about 310,000 distinct CDR3 sequences, 20% to 25% occurring once. Which antigens these TCRs recognize remains unknown. Sequences were derived from cultured PBMCs, sampled from culture after CMV antigen stimulation. These receptors originate from a human donor in good health (CMV status not recorded). Some clones in this sample may be carry-over from other donors' samples. Both conserved end residues are part of each CDR3. Each record gives: V gene, J gene, clone size, CDR3 protein. Where a row states a size, it is once, few, many or the class of an expanded clone; other rows omit it.

v_call: TRBV25-1; j_call: TRBJ1-3; clone_size: NA; cdr3_aa: CASSSNPGTVPFSGNTIYF
v_call: TRBV6-2/TRBV6-3; j_call: TRBJ2-1; clone_size: NA; cdr3_aa: CASSRYDEQFF
v_call: TRBV19; j_call: TRBJ2-7; clone_size: few; cdr3_aa: CASRWTSATYEQYF
v_call: TRBV12-3/TRBV12-4; j_call: TRBJ2-1; clone_size: NA; cdr3_aa: CASSLATLAGEHEQFF
v_call: TRBV7-8; j_call: TRBJ1-1; clone_size: many; cdr3_aa: CASSLGLRGQSF
v_call: TRBV2; j_call: TRBJ1-6; clone_size: many; cdr3_aa: CASSTDRDSPLHF
v_call: TRBV7-9; j_call: TRBJ1-5; clone_size: many; cdr3_aa: CASSSGTGPFAQHF
v_call: TRBV18; j_call: TRBJ1-2; clone_size: many; cdr3_aa: CASSPSRDNGYTF
v_call: TRBV12-3/TRBV12-4; j_call: TRBJ2-1; clone_size: few; cdr3_aa: CAIATSGNQKGSYNEQFF
v_call: TRBV7-2; j_call: TRBJ2-7; clone_size: many; cdr3_aa: CASSLVNKKGDLISYEQYF
v_call: TRBV19; j_call: TRBJ1-1; clone_size: few; cdr3_aa: CATLSRAGMNTEAFF